This record covers a single TCR beta chain. Its antigen is not identified. Trimming left V 3 bases short and J 2 bases short, with 17 bases between. The CDR3 has 16 amino acids. From germline, CDR1 is DFQATT and CDR2 SNEGSKA (reference sequence). This sample is drawn from a study of post-analysis software for immune sequencing data. Unique molecular identifiers had been added to the TCR beta cDNA libraries. Starting from around 0.96 to 9.9 million T cells, the study yielded approximately 500,000 cDNA molecules. Each CDR3 protein gets one entry after TCRdb re-called the PCR reads with MiXCR. The data contain 350,000 to 500,000 distinct CDR3 sequences, 35% to 45% of them singletons. Study outcomes and limitations: TRBV5-6, TRBV5-1 and TRBV20-1 were among roughly five TRBV segments more frequent in patients than controls. Multiple sclerosis was associated with a significant reduction in normalized Chao1 diversity relative to controls.

The sequenced sample was blood. The receptor's source is a girl aged 2-9 years with multiple sclerosis. The V call is TRBV20-1, the J call TRBJ1-5, with D possibly matching TRBD1 (5 bases). The CDR3 DNA follows: TGCAGTGCTAGCTTTCGCGGGGCCGGCGGCAATCAGCCCCAGCATTTT. It specifies CSASFRGAGGNQPQHF.